The clone carrying this TCR beta chain showed up just a few times. The data belong to a study of blood T cell repertoires in COVID-19. Study-wide background: Collection of acute and convalescent COVID-19 samples took place in the United States, Italy and Spain. From T cells, B-cell-depleted T cells, or PBMCs came the material, which was cDNA or gDNA.

Authors' processing steps: Estimation of nucleated cell counts relied on the amplification of reference gene primers. Some clones are missing from TCRdb's copy, which holds only in-frame ones; the method was immunoSEQ multiplex PCR. That table gives V, J and clone size, and the DNA gave D and trimming. The table has over 130,000 clones, 75% to 90% seen once; the top ten hold less than 4.5%. The ends were cut back, 2 bases at V and 8 bases at J, with 12 bases in the middle. This CDR3 is 14 amino acids long. Germline CDR1 MDHEN, CDR2 SYDVKM. Material for sequencing was peripheral blood. This clonotype was obtained from a woman of 80 years or more with acute or convalescent COVID-19. The chain is built from TRBV28 and TRBJ1-4; D may be TRBD1 (5 bases). In DNA form, the CDR3 reads TGTGCCAGCAGTTTAGGGGGGAGTGGGGAAAAACTGTTTTTT. Its protein product is CASSLGGSGEKLFF. The complete variable domain, with remaining parts taken from reference TRBV28 and TRBJ1-4, reads DVKVTQSSRYLVKRTGEKVFLECVQDMDHENMFWYRQDPGLGLRLIYFSYDVKMKEKGDIPEGYSVSREKKERFSLILESASTNQTSMYLCASSLGGSGEKLFFGSGTQLSVL.